This TCR beta chain stems from a study of T cell repertoires in cytomegalovirus infection. In the study overall: Recently described HLA-C-restricted plus well-studied HLA-B-restricted CMV epitopes were used. Matching HLA type and CMV infection were both indicated by public TCR beta signatures.

This clonotype has a count of ten or more. Its cognate antigen is unknown. V was pared by 5 bases and J by 2 bases, with 6 bases between. CDR1 is DFQATT and CDR2 is SNEGSKA in the germline V gene (reference sequence). This CDR3 spans 11 amino acids. In TCRdb, the reads were re-called with MiXCR into one record per CDR3 protein. The data hold around 800,000 distinct CDR3 sequences, with less than 35% observed a single time. Study-wide points: Carriers of CMV and the relevant HLA type were discriminated by public TCR beta frequency. Within the response measured ex vivo, HLA-C-restricted CMV-specific TCR beta clonotypes were dominant.

The chain is built from TRBV20-1 and TRBJ1-1; no definite D call. This TCR derives from a human donor in good health (CMV status not recorded). Some clones in this sample may be carry-over from other donors' samples. The specimen comprised cultured CD8+ T cells from PBMCs, sampled from culture after CMV antigen stimulation. CDR3 sequence (DNA): TGCAGTGCTCCTCTTAACACTGAAGCTTTCTTT. Amino acids: CSAPLNTEAFF.